A single sample gave rise to the 26 T cell receptor beta chains below, sequenced in a study of control samples from healthy donors and cancer patients. TCRdb's copy holds only in-frame clones and misses some; the assay was immunoSEQ multiplex PCR. The sample records tens of thousands of clones, almost 90% being singletons. Input material: PBMCs. The source of these receptors is a man aged 50-60 years with head and neck cancer.

DNA for the CDR3: TGCGCCAGCAGCCAAGATCTCCTAGTAAATACGCAGTATTTT. It encodes CASSQDLLVNTQYF. The chain has TRBV4-1 and TRBJ2-3; D is uncertain. Trimming cost V 0 bases and J 7 bases, with 11 bases left between them. The germline V gene encodes CDR1 MGHRA and CDR2 YSYEKL. This CDR3 contains 14 residues.

The chain combines TRBV28 with TRBJ1-5; D call uncertain. Between the trimmed V and J ends, which lost 6 bases and 5 bases, there was a span of 14 bases. CDR3 size: 14 residues. Germline CDR1 is MDHEN and CDR2 is SYDVKM. CDR3 sequence (DNA): TGTGCCAGCAGCCCTCAGGCAGACCATCAGCCCCAGCATTTT. Its translation is CASSPQADHQPQHF. The whole variable domain, filled in from reference TRBV28 and TRBJ1-5, reads DVKVTQSSRYLVKRTGEKVFLECVQDMDHENMFWYRQDPGLGLRLIYFSYDVKMKEKGDIPEGYSVSREKKERFSLILESASTNQTSMYLCASSPQADHQPQHFGDGTRLSIL.

V gene TRBV7-2 combines with J gene TRBJ2-1, with 13 bases that match TRBD2. There are 17 residues in the CDR3. Germline CDR1 and CDR2: SGHTA and FQGNSA. V lost 4 bases and J lost 5; bases outside the gene matches: 8. The CDR3 coding sequence is TGTGCCAGCAGCTCAGACCCGGGACTAGCGGGGAACAATGAGCAGTTCTTC. It encodes CASSSDPGLAGNNEQFF.

The chain links TRBV3-1 (or the pseudogene TRBV3-2) to TRBJ1-2; D is unresolved. This CDR3 is built from 15 residues. V was shortened by 4 bases and J by 0 bases, with 12 bases between the two germline ends. In germline, CDR1 is LGHDT, CDR2 YNNKEL (reference sequence). CDR3 coding DNA: TGTGCCAGCAGCCTCGGTGTGGGTCCTAACTATGGCTACACCTTC. Protein sequence: CASSLGVGPNYGYTF.

The V and J genes are TRBV9 and TRBJ2-1; D gene uncertain. The CDR3 has 15 residues. V was trimmed by 0 bases and J by 3 bases, leaving 10 bases between them. Germline V CDR1 and CDR2: SGDLS, YYNGEE. The CDR3 spells CASSVETPLYNEQFF. CDR3 DNA sequence: TGTGCCAGCAGCGTAGAAACCCCACTCTACAATGAGCAGTTCTTC.

The chain uses TRBV7-2 and TRBJ1-5; D perhaps matches TRBD1 (6 bases). The CDR3 extends over 15 amino acids. Germline-derived CDR1 and CDR2 are SGHTA and FQGNSA. Deletions cut 5 bases from V and 7 bases from J, with 18 bases between. CDR3 residues: CASSASLGAGQPQHF. CDR3 nucleotides: TGTGCCAGCAGCGCCAGCCTGGGGGCGGGACAGCCCCAGCATTTT.

The CDR3 protein is CASSYLRGDNEQFF. The CDR3 DNA reads as TGTGCCAGCAGTTACCTCAGGGGTGACAATGAGCAGTTCTTC. The gene calls are TRBV6-2 or TRBV6-3 and TRBJ2-1, with D maybe TRBD1 (6 bases). CDR1 is MNHEY and CDR2 is SVGEGT in the germline V gene. The CDR3 runs 14 residues. V lost 2 bases and J lost 5, with 10 bases in between.

The chain uses TRBV4-3 and TRBJ1-2; the D is unclear. This CDR3 comprises 15 residues. V was pared by 2 bases and J by 0 bases, with 10 bases between. The germline gives CDR1 LGHNA, CDR2 YSLEER. The CDR3: CASSQQMEANYGYTF. CDR3 DNA sequence: TGCGCCAGCAGCCAACAGATGGAAGCTAACTATGGCTACACCTTC.

The chain has TRBV7-2 and TRBJ2-2; D may be TRBD1 (6 bases). Germline V CDR1 and CDR2: SGHTA, FQGNSA. The V end lost 7 bases, the J end lost 7 bases, and 16 bases lay between the germline ends. The CDR3 is 14 residues long. The CDR3 protein is CASTNTRGNGELFF. In nucleotides, the CDR3 is TGTGCCAGCACCAACACCAGGGGTAACGGGGAGCTGTTTTTT. The variable domain in full, completed from reference TRBV7-2 and TRBJ2-2, reads GAGVSQSPSNKVTEKGKDVELRCDPISGHTALYWYRQSLGQGLEFLIYFQGNSAPDKSGLPSDRFSAERTGGSVSTLTIQRTQQEDSAVYLCASTNTRGNGELFFGEGSRLTVL.

The rearrangement joins TRBV29-1 to TRBJ1-4; no firm D call. CDR3 length equals 12 residues. The germline V gene encodes CDR1 SQVTM and CDR2 ANQGSEA. Trimming left V 6 bases short and J 7 bases short, with 12 bases between. CDR3 sequence (DNA): TGCAGCGTGAGGGAAGTGGGTGAAAAACTGTTTTTT. It is translated as CSVREVGEKLFF.

The chain couples TRBV4-1 to TRBJ1-1, with TRBD1 as a possible D gene (6 bases). Trimming removed 6 bases from V and 1 base from J, with 15 bases in between. The germline gives CDR1 MGHRA, CDR2 YSYEKL. This CDR3 is built from 15 residues. CDR3 protein: CASRVTGTTNTEAFF. CDR3 coding DNA: TGCGCCAGCAGAGTTACCGGGACAACGAACACTGAAGCTTTCTTT.

This clone was recorded a few times. The V call is TRBV6-5, the J call TRBJ1-1; no clear D. Germline lookup yields CDR1 MNHEY and CDR2 SVGAGI. V lost 7 bases and J 10 bases, leaving 13 bases between the germline ends. CDR3 length equals 11 residues. DNA for the CDR3: TGTGCCAGCACGAAAGGCAACCGAGCTTTCTTT. This codes for CASTKGNRAFF.

The chain combines TRBV5-6 with TRBJ1-6; unclear D gene. V was shortened by 1 base and J by 7 bases, with 6 bases between the two germline ends. Germline V gene lookup returns CDR1 SGHDT and CDR2 YYEEEE. This CDR3 spans 13 amino acids. CDR3 sequence reads: CASSLHGNSPLHF. DNA of the CDR3: TGTGCCAGCAGCTTGCACGGCAATTCACCCCTCCACTTT.

V and J are TRBV3-1 (or the pseudogene TRBV3-2) and TRBJ2-1; 14 bases map to TRBD2. Germline CDR1 and CDR2: LGHDT and YNNKEL (reference sequence). This CDR3 region has 17 residues. The V segment lost 0 bases and the J segment 3 bases; nucleotides outside the gene matches: 1. Written as DNA, the CDR3 is TGTGCCAGCAGCCAAGAAGGGACTAGCGGGGGCTACAATGAGCAGTTCTTC. Residues: CASSQEGTSGGYNEQFF.

V is TRBV29-1 and J is TRBJ2-3; D could derive from TRBD1 or TRBD2 (6 bases each). Between the trimmed V and J ends, which lost 7 bases and 5 bases, there was a span of 31 bases. CDR3 length: 18 residues. Germline V lookup: CDR1 SQVTM, CDR2 ANQGSEA. CDR3 nucleotides: TGCAGCGCCGGGGGTGGGTCGGGGGCTGGACTACCTGGAGATACGCAGTATTTT. Translated, it gives CSAGGGSGAGLPGDTQYF.

The gene calls are TRBV2 and TRBJ2-5, with 8 bases that match TRBD2. Germline values: CDR1 SNHLY, CDR2 FYNNEI. The junction had 10 bases not matched to a gene; V was cut back by 5 bases and J by 2 bases. The CDR3 sequence is 16 residues long. The CDR3 bases are TGTGCCAGCAGTTGGGTCCGGACTAGCCCACAAGAGACCCAGTACTTC. Residues: CASSWVRTSPQETQYF.

J is TRBJ2-3 and V is TRBV27; D is unresolved. Germline V gene data show CDR1 as MNHEY and CDR2 as SMNVEV (reference sequence). CDR3 size: 15 residues. V was cut by 2 bases and J by 2 bases, with 11 bases left in between. In nucleotides, the CDR3 is TGTGCCAGCAGTTTAAAGGCGGTCGACACAGATACGCAGTATTTT. This gives the protein CASSLKAVDTDTQYF.

V usage is TRBV4-1 and J usage is TRBJ2-4; 7 bases are shared with TRBD1. The germline gives CDR1 MGHRA, CDR2 YSYEKL. The CDR3 sequence is 16 residues long. Trimming cost V 1 base and J 3 bases; bases outside gene matches: 6. The CDR3 sequence is CASSQGVGTVKNIQYF. The DNA of the CDR3 is TGCGCCAGCAGCCAAGGGGTCGGGACAGTCAAAAACATTCAGTACTTC.

The chain recombines TRBV6-5 with TRBJ1-4; 7 bases are shared with TRBD1. The germline gives CDR1 MNHEY, CDR2 SVGAGI. The CDR3 has 14 amino acids. V lost 10 bases, J lost 3 bases, and 8 bases stayed unmatched. The CDR3, as DNA: TGTGCCACCACGACAGGGAGTGCTAATGAAAAACTGTTTTTT. It yields the protein CATTTGSANEKLFF.

The rearrangement joins TRBV30 to TRBJ1-3; 8 positions match TRBD1. CDR3 length equals 16 residues. In germline, CDR1 is GTSNPN, CDR2 SVGIG (reference sequence). V lost 0 bases to trimming and J lost 4 bases; unmatched junction nucleotides: 8. CDR3 loop: CAWSVPGQGSGNTIYF. The CDR3 nucleotides are TGTGCCTGGAGTGTACCCGGACAGGGCTCCGGAAACACCATATATTTT.

The V call is TRBV18, the J call TRBJ2-7; 9 bases line up with TRBD1. CDR1 is KGHSH and CDR2 is LQKENI in the germline V gene. V shed 3 bases, J shed 3 bases, and the junction held 6 bases outside the gene matches. The CDR3 loop spans 15 amino acids. CDR3 nucleotide sequence: TGTGCCAGCTCACCGGGACAGGGTGGGGGCTACGAGCAGTACTTC. Residues: CASSPGQGGGYEQYF.

The gene calls are TRBV2 and TRBJ2-3, with 10 nucleotides matching TRBD2. The ends lost 8 bases at V and 0 bases at J; junction bases unmatched: 5. The CDR3 sequence is 15 residues long. Germline V gene lookup returns CDR1 SNHLY and CDR2 FYNNEI. CDR3 DNA sequence: TGTGCCAGCTCAGGACTAGCGGCTAGCACAGATACGCAGTATTTT. It translates to CASSGLAASTDTQYF.

The V gene is TRBV19, the J gene TRBJ2-1; no clear D. CDR1 is LNHDA, CDR2 SQIVND, per germline (reference sequence). The CDR3 loop spans 12 amino acids. The V end was cut by 8 bases, the J end by 3 bases, with 8 bases between. CDR3 coding DNA: TGTGCCAGTTGGGGTAACTACAATGAGCAGTTCTTC. This codes for CASWGNYNEQFF. Together with reference TRBV19 and TRBJ2-1, the CDR3 gives the full variable domain: DGGITQSPKYLFRKEGQNVTLSCEQNLNHDAMYWYRQDPGQGLRLIYYSQIVNDFQKGDIAEGYSVSREKKESFPLTVTSAQKNPTAFYLCASWGNYNEQFFGPGTRLTVL.

The DNA of the CDR3 is TGTGCCAGCAGCTTAACAAACTATGGCTACACCTTC. This translates into CASSLTNYGYTF. The chain combines TRBV7-2 with TRBJ1-2; D not resolved. Deletions cut 2 bases from V and 2 bases from J, with 3 bases between. The CDR3 has 12 amino acids. CDR1 is SGHTA and CDR2 is FQGNSA in the germline V gene.

The chain combines TRBV27 with TRBJ2-2; 11 bases line up with TRBD2. Trimming took 8 bases from V and 4 from J; bases not matched to a gene: 6. Germline V gene data show CDR1 as MNHEY and CDR2 as SMNVEV (reference sequence). The CDR3 runs 15 residues. CDR3 bases: TGTGCCAGCGGATTCGGGACTAGCGGCACCGGGGAGCTGTTTTTT. Protein product: CASGFGTSGTGELFF.

The chain recombines TRBV11-2 with TRBJ1-2; TRBD1 is a possible D gene (5 bases). From germline, CDR1 is SGHAT and CDR2 FQNNGV. The CDR3 sequence is 14 residues long. V was trimmed by 5 bases and J by 4 bases, leaving 14 bases between them. CDR3 coding DNA: TGTGCCAGCAGCCCACCAACGGGGGTCTATGGCTACACCTTC. This codes for CASSPPTGVYGYTF.